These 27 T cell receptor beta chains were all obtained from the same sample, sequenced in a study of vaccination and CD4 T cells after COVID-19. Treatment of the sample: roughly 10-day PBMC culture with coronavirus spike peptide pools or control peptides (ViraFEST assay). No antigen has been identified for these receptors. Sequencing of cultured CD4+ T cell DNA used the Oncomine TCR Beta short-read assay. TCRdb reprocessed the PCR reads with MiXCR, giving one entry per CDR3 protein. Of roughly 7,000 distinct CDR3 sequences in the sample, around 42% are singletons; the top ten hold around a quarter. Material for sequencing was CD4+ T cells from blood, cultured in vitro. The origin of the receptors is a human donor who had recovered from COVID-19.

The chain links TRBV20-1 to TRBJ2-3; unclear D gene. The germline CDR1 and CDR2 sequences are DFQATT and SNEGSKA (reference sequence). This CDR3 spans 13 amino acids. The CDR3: CSFSSVGTDTQYF. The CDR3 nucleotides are TGCAGCTTTAGCTCGGTCGGCACAGATACGCAGTATTTT.

The CDR3 nucleotides read TGTGCCAGCAGCACGAATGGGAACGAGCAGTACTTC. Translated, it gives CASSTNGNEQYF. This chain uses TRBV11-3 with TRBJ2-7; D is unclear. The CDR3 is 12 residues long. The V end lost 5 bases, the J end lost 5 bases, and 10 bases lay between the germline ends. Germline V lookup: CDR1 SGHNT, CDR2 YENEEA.

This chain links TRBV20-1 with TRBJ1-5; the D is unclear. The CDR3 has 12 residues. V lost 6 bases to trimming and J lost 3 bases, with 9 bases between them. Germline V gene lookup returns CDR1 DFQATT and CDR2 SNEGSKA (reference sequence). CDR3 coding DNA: TGCAGTGCCAGAAACAACAATCAGCCCCAGCATTTT. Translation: CSARNNNQPQHF.

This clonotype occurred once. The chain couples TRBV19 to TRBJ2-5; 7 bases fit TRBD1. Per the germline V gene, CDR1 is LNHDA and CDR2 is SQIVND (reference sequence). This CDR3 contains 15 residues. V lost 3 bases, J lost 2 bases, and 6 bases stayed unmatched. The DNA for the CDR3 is TGTGCCAGTAGTATTCTAGACAGGGATCAAGAGACCCAGTACTTC. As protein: CASSILDRDQETQYF.

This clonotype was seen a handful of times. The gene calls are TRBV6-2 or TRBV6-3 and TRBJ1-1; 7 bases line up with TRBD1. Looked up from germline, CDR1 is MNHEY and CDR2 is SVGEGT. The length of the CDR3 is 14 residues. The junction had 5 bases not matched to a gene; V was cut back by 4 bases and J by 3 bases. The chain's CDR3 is CASSFADRHTEAFF. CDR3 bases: TGTGCCAGCAGTTTCGCGGACAGGCACACTGAAGCTTTCTTT.

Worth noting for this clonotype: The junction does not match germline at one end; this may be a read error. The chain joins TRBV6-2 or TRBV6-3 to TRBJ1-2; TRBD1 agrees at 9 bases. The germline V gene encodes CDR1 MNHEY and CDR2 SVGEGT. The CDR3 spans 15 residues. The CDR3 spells CAISGTGPVNYGYTF. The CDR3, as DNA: TGTGCCATCAGTGGGACAGGGCCGGTTAACTATGGCTACACCTTC.

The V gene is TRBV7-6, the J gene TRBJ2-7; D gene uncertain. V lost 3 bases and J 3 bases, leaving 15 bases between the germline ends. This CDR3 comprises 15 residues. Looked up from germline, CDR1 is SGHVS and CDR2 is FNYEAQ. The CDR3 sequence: CASSLGARVHYEQYF. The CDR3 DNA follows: TGTGCCAGCAGCTTGGGTGCTAGAGTACACTACGAGCAGTACTTC.

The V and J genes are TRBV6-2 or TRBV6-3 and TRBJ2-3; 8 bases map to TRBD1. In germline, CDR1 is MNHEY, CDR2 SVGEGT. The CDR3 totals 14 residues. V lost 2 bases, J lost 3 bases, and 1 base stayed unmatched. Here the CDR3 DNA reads TGTGCCAGCAGTTACCGGACAGGGACAGATACGCAGTATTTT. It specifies CASSYRTGTDTQYF.

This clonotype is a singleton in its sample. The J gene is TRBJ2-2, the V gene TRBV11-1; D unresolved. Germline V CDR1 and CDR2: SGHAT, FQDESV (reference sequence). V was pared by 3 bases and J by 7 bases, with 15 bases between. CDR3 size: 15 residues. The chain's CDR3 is CASSLKIWGHGELFF. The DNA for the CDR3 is TGTGCCAGCAGCTTGAAAATTTGGGGTCACGGGGAGCTGTTTTTT.

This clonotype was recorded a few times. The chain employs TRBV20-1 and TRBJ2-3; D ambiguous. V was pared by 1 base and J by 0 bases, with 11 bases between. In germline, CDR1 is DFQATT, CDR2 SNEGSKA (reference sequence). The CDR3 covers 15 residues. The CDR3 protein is CSARVLLLSTDTQYF. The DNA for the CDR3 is TGCAGTGCTAGAGTCTTATTGCTTAGCACAGATACGCAGTATTTT.

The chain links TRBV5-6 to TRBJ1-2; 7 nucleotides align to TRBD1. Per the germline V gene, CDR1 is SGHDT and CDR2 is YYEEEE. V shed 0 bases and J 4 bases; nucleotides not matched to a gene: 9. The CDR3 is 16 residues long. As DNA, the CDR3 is TGTGCCAGCAGCTTGGGAGGACAGGCGACGCCCTATGGCTACACCTTC. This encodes CASSLGGQATPYGYTF.

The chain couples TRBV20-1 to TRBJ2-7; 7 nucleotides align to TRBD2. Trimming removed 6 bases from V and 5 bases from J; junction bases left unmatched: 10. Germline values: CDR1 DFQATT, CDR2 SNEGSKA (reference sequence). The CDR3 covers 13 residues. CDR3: CSAQLTSTHEQYF. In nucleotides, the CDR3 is TGCAGTGCACAACTGACTAGCACCCACGAGCAGTACTTC.

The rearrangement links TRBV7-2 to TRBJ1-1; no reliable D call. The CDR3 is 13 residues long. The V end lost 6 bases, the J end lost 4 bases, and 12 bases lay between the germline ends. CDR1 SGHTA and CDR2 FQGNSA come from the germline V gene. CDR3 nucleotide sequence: TGTGCCAGCAGGTTGTCCATGAGCACTGAAGCTTTCTTT. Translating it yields CASRLSMSTEAFF.

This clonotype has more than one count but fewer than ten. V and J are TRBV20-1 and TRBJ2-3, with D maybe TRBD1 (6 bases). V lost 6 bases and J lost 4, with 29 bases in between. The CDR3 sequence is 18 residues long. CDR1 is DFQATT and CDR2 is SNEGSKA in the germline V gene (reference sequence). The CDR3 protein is CSALRGSNRARRSDTQYF. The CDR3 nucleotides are TGCAGTGCCCTAAGAGGCTCCAACAGGGCCAGGCGGTCAGATACGCAGTATTTT.

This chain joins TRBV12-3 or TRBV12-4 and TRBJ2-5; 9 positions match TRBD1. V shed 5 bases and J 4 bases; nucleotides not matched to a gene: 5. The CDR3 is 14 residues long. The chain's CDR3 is CASSLQGARETQYF. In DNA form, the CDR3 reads TGTGCCAGCAGTCTACAGGGGGCCCGAGAGACCCAGTACTTC.

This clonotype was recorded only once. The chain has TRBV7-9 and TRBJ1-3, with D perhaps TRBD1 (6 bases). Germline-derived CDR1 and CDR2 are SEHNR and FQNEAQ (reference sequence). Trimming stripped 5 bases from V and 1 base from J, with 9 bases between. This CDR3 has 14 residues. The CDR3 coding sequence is TGTGCCAGCAGCCGCGACAGGTCTGGAAACACCATATATTTT. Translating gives CASSRDRSGNTIYF.

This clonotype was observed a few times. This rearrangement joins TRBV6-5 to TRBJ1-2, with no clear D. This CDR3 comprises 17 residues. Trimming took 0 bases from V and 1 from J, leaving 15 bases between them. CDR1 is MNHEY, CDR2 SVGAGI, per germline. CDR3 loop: CASSYSTDGLDNYGYTF. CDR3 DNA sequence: TGTGCCAGCAGTTACTCGACCGACGGGCTCGATAACTATGGCTACACCTTC.

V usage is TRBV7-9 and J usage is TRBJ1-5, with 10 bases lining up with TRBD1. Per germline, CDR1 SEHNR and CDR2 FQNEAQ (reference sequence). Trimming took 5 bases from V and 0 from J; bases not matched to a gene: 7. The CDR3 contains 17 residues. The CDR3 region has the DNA TGTGCCAGCAGCACGGACAGGGGGACGTATAGCAATCAGCCCCAGCATTTT. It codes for CASSTDRGTYSNQPQHF.

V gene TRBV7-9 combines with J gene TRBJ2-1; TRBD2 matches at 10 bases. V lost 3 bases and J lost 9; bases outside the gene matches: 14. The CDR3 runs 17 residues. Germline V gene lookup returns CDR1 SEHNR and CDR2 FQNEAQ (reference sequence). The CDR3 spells CASSLGLAGVGLGEQFF. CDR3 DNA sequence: TGTGCCAGCAGCTTGGGTCTAGCGGGGGTCGGGCTAGGTGAGCAGTTCTTC. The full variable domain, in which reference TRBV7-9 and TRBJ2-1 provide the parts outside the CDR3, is DTGVSQNPRHKITKRGQNVTFRCDPISEHNRLYWYRQTLGQGPEFLTYFQNEAQLEKSRLLSDRFSAERPKGSFSTLEIQRTEQGDSAMYLCASSLGLAGVGLGEQFFGPGTRLTVL.

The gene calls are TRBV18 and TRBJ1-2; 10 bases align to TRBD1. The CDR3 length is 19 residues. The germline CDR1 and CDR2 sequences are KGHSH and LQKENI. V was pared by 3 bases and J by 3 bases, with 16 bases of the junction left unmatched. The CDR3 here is CASSPTGGNPLAVDYGYTF. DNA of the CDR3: TGTGCCAGCTCACCGACAGGGGGCAATCCGCTCGCGGTTGACTATGGCTACACCTTC.

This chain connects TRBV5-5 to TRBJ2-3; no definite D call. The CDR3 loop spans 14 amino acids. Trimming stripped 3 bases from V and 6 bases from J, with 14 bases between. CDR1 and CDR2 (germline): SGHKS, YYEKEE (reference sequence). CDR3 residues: CASSSQLAGDTQYF. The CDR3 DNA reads TGTGCCAGCAGCTCACAGCTCGCCGGTGATACGCAGTATTTT.

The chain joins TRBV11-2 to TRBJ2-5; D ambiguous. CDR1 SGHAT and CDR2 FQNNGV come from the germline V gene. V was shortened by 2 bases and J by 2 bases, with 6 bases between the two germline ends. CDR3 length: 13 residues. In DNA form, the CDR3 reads TGTGCCAGCAGCTTATTATTACAAGAGACCCAGTACTTC. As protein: CASSLLLQETQYF.

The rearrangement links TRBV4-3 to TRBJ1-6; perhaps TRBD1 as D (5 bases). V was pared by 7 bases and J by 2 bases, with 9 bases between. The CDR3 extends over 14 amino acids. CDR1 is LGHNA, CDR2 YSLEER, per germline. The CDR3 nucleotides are TGCGCCAGCACCTCGACAGCCTATAATTCACCCCTCCACTTT. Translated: CASTSTAYNSPLHF.

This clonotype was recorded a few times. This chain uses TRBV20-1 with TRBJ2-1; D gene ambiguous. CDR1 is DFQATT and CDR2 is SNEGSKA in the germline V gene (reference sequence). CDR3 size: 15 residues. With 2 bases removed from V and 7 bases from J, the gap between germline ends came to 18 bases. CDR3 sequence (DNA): TGCAGTGCTAGACGATTAGCAGCCCCCCGTAATGAGCAGTTCTTC. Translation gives CSARRLAAPRNEQFF.

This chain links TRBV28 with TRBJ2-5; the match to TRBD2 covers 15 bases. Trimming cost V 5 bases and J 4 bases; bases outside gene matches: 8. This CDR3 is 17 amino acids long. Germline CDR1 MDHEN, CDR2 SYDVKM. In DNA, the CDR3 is TGTGCCAGCAGTAGGCCGGGACTAGCGGGGGGCGGAGAGACCCAGTACTTC. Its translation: CASSRPGLAGGGETQYF. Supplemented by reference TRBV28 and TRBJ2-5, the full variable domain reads DVKVTQSSRYLVKRTGEKVFLECVQDMDHENMFWYRQDPGLGLRLIYFSYDVKMKEKGDIPEGYSVSREKKERFSLILESASTNQTSMYLCASSRPGLAGGGETQYFGPGTRLLVL.

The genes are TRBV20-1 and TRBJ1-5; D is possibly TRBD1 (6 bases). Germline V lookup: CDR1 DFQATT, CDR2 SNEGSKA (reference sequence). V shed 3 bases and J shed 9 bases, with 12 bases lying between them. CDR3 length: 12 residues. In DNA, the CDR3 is TGCAGTGCTAGTGAGGGGGGGGGGCCCCAGCATTTT. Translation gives CSASEGGGPQHF.

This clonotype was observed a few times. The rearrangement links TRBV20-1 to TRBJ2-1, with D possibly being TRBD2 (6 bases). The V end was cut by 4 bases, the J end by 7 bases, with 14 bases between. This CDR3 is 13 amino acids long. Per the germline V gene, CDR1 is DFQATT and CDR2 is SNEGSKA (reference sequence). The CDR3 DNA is TGCAGTGCTAACGGGACTCACAAGAATGAGCAGTTCTTC. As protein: CSANGTHKNEQFF.